Listed below are T cell receptor beta chains from one sample, sequenced in a study of cytomegalovirus exposure and HLA in healthy donors. Generated by immunoSEQ multiplex PCR, the TCRdb table keeps only in-frame clones and is missing some. The table has 90,000 to 140,000 clones, approximately 16% seen once. The sequencing input was PBMCs. These receptor sequences come from a female donor in good health and CMV-seronegative. The CDR3 runs from the conserved cysteine through the conserved F or W. Fields, in order: CDR3 DNA, CDR3 protein, D gene, V gene, CDR3 length, clone size, J gene. D genes are given only for firm matches. The listing skips clone size in some rows; elsewhere it reads once, few, many or a size class.

TGTGCCAGCAGTGTTGACAGGACCTATGGCTACACCTTC | CASSVDRTYGYTF | - | TRBV27 | 13 | - | TRBJ1-2
TGTGCTTCGTCCATTAGCGAGATTAGCAATGAGCAGTTCTTC | CASSISEISNEQFF | - | TRBV7-9 | 14 | few | TRBJ2-1
TGTGCCAGCTCAGCAGGGGAGTATGGCTACACCTTC | CASSAGEYGYTF | - | TRBV18 | 12 | few | TRBJ1-2
TGTGCCAGCAGTGAATTGGGGCCGGGGGGACCCATCTCTGGAAACACCATATATTTT | CASSELGPGGPISGNTIYF | - | TRBV6-1 | 19 | few | TRBJ1-3
TGTGCCAGCTCACCAACCACTTCCTACGAGCAGTACTTC | CASSPTTSYEQYF | - | TRBV18 | 13 | - | TRBJ2-7
TGTGCCAGCAGCGTAGTAGGGGGTAGCTCCTACAATGAGCAGTTCTTC | CASSVVGGSSYNEQFF | - | TRBV9 | 16 | few | TRBJ2-1
TGTGCCAGCAGTTTTCCCTCAGGGCAGCAGCCCCAGTACTTC | CASSFPSGQQPQYF | - | TRBV28 | 14 | few | TRBJ2-5
TGCGCCAGCAGTGTACAGGGTAGCTCCTACGAGCAGTACTTC | CASSVQGSSYEQYF | - | TRBV5-1 | 14 | few | TRBJ2-7
TGTGCCAGCAGCTCGCGGACTAGCCTCAATGAGCAGTTCTTC | CASSSRTSLNEQFF | TRBD2 | TRBV9 | 14 | - | TRBJ2-1
TGTGCCAGCAGTGGCCTAGCGGGAGAAGAGACCCAGTACTTC | CASSGLAGEETQYF | TRBD2 | TRBV6-5 | 14 | few | TRBJ2-5
TGTGCCAGCAGCTTAACCCAGGGCAGTTGGACTGAAGCTTTCTTT | CASSLTQGSWTEAFF | - | TRBV11-2 | 15 | - | TRBJ1-1
TGTGCCAGCAGACCCGGGACAGACACAGATACGCAGTATTTT | CASRPGTDTDTQYF | TRBD1 | TRBV6-6 | 14 | - | TRBJ2-3
TGTGCCACCTGTCCCCACAGGGGGAGAGGCTACACCTTC | CATCPHRGRGYTF | TRBD1 | TRBV6-5 | 13 | few | TRBJ1-2
TGTGCCAGCAGCTTAGAACTTAGCAATCAGCCCCAGCATTTT | CASSLELSNQPQHF | - | TRBV7-2 | 14 | - | TRBJ1-5
TGTGCCAGCAGCCGGACAGGGGATAAGGGAAACACCATATATTTT | CASSRTGDKGNTIYF | TRBD1 | TRBV6-5 | 15 | once | TRBJ1-3
TGTGCCAGCACAGGGTACACTGAAGCTTTCTTT | CASTGYTEAFF | - | TRBV28 | 11 | few | TRBJ1-1
TGTGCCAGCAGCTCCCACACAGATACGCAGTATTTT | CASSSHTDTQYF | - | TRBV7-9 | 12 | - | TRBJ2-3
TGTGCCAGCAGTACAGGGGGTGGCAATCAGCCCCAGCATTTT | CASSTGGGNQPQHF | TRBD1 | TRBV5-4 | 14 | few | TRBJ1-5
TGTGCCAGCAGTGAGGTATTCGGGGGGCGGGTAGAGACCCAGTACTTC | CASSEVFGGRVETQYF | - | TRBV6-1 | 16 | - | TRBJ2-5
TGTGCCAGCAGCAGGACAGGGGGCGGCTACGAGCAGTACTTC | CASSRTGGGYEQYF | TRBD1 | TRBV13 | 14 | - | TRBJ2-7
TGTGCCAGCCATAGTAGCAATCAGCCCCAGCATTTT | CASHSSNQPQHF | - | TRBV28 | 12 | - | TRBJ1-5
TGTGCCAGCAGCCAAGATAGGACTAGCGGGCGGGGGAGGAATGAGCAGTTCTTC | CASSQDRTSGRGRNEQFF | TRBD2 | TRBV4-2 | 18 | few | TRBJ2-1
TGTGCCAGCAGTCCCAGGGAATCCTACGAGCAGTACTTC | CASSPRESYEQYF | - | TRBV6-5 | 13 | few | TRBJ2-7
TGTGCCAGCAGACCCCCCCGGGACAGGGGATCCGAGCAGTACTTC | CASRPPRDRGSEQYF | TRBD1 | TRBV6-1 | 15 | - | TRBJ2-7
TGTGCCAGCAGTTTATCGCACGGGACAGGGGAGAATTCACCCCTCCACTTT | CASSLSHGTGENSPLHF | TRBD1 | TRBV27 | 17 | - | TRBJ1-6
TGTGCCAGCCGAAGGAGCTCCTACAATGAGCAGTTCTTC | CASRRSSYNEQFF | - | TRBV6-5 | 13 | few | TRBJ2-1
TGTGCCAGCAGTGGGACAGCCCAAGAGACCCAGTACTTC | CASSGTAQETQYF | - | TRBV2 | 13 | - | TRBJ2-5
TGTGCCTGGAGTGTAGGTTCAGGGGGCTATGGCTACACCTTC | CAWSVGSGGYGYTF | TRBD1 | TRBV30 | 14 | - | TRBJ1-2
TGCGCCAGCAGCCATGCGCTGGGGGACAGGGAAGGCTACACCTTC | CASSHALGDREGYTF | TRBD1 | TRBV4-3 | 15 | few | TRBJ1-2
TGTGCCAGCAGCAATAACAGGGAGGGGACAGATACGCAGTATTTT | CASSNNREGTDTQYF | - | TRBV9 | 15 | - | TRBJ2-3
TGTGCCAGCAGGGGGACAGATGCCTACGAGCAGTACTTC | CASRGTDAYEQYF | TRBD1 | TRBV2 | 13 | few | TRBJ2-7
TGTGCCAGCAGCGTCAGCGGGAGGGACTACGAGCAGTACTTC | CASSVSGRDYEQYF | - | TRBV12-1 | 14 | - | TRBJ2-7
TGTGCCAGCAGCCAAGAGAGCGGTAAGGAGACCCAGTACTTC | CASSQESGKETQYF | - | TRBV14 | 14 | - | TRBJ2-5
TGTGCCTGGAACCGGAACCAAAAATCCGGGCAGTACTTC | CAWNRNQKSGQYF | - | TRBV30 | 13 | few | TRBJ2-4
TGTGCCAGCAGCCAGGACTCAAGCCCCTACGAGCAGTACTTC | CASSQDSSPYEQYF | - | TRBV5-4 | 14 | few | TRBJ2-7
TGTGCCAGCAGCTACCAGACAGGGAGTAATGAAAAACTGTTTTTT | CASSYQTGSNEKLFF | TRBD1 | TRBV7-2 | 15 | - | TRBJ1-4
TGTGCCAGCATCCCTGTGGGGGGAGTGAGCTATGGCTACACCTTC | CASIPVGGVSYGYTF | - | TRBV7-9 | 15 | - | TRBJ1-2
TGTGCCAGCCGGTATGGGCCTAGCGGAGCCTACGAGCAGTACTTC | CASRYGPSGAYEQYF | TRBD2 | TRBV27 | 15 | - | TRBJ2-7
TGTGCCAGCAGCGTAGGTGGCGGGAGAGAAGATACGCAGTATTTT | CASSVGGGREDTQYF | TRBD2 | TRBV9 | 15 | - | TRBJ2-3
TGTGCCAGCAGCGTCAGTTCGAGGGCCAGAAACACCATATATTTT | CASSVSSRARNTIYF | - | TRBV9 | 15 | - | TRBJ1-3
TGTGCCAGCAGGGATAGTAGCGGGAGGGCCTCGGGCAATGAGCAGTTCTTC | CASRDSSGRASGNEQFF | TRBD2 | TRBV5-4 | 17 | few | TRBJ2-1
TGTGCCAGCAGTGTCTCCGGAGGGACAGCACCTTACAATGAGCAGTTCTTC | CASSVSGGTAPYNEQFF | - | TRBV6-1 | 17 | few | TRBJ2-1
TGTGCCAGCAGCGCACACAGTAGCAATCAGCCCCAGCATTTT | CASSAHSSNQPQHF | - | TRBV7-6 | 14 | few | TRBJ1-5
TGTGCCAGCAGCTTGGCCGGGGTTTACACCGGGGAGCTGTTTTTT | CASSLAGVYTGELFF | - | TRBV5-5 | 15 | few | TRBJ2-2
TGTGCCAGCAGTGAAGCGTGGACTAGTGCCGAGCAGTTCTTC | CASSEAWTSAEQFF | TRBD2 | TRBV6-1 | 14 | few | TRBJ2-1
TGTGCCAGCAGCCCTCGGGAAACCTACGAGCAGTACTTC | CASSPRETYEQYF | - | TRBV7-2 | 13 | - | TRBJ2-7
TGTGCCAGCAGCTTATCCTCCTCCCGAGGGAACACTGAAGCTTTCTTT | CASSLSSSRGNTEAFF | - | TRBV11-3 | 16 | - | TRBJ1-1
TGTGCCAGCAGCTTAGCCGTAGAGGAGACCCAGTACTTC | CASSLAVEETQYF | - | TRBV7-6 | 13 | few | TRBJ2-5
TGTGCCAGCATGAGGGACAGAGGAATGAACACTGAAGCTTTCTTT | CASMRDRGMNTEAFF | TRBD1 | TRBV2 | 15 | few | TRBJ1-1
TGTGCCAGCAGCTTGGGCTTCCCCTACGAGCAGTACTTC | CASSLGFPYEQYF | - | TRBV7-2 | 13 | few | TRBJ2-7
TGCGCCAGCAGCCGAAGAGGACTAGCAGGGGAGACCCAGTACTTC | CASSRRGLAGETQYF | TRBD2 | TRBV4-3 | 15 | - | TRBJ2-5
TGCAGCGTTCGGGCCGGACAGGGCGTCTATGGCTACACCTTC | CSVRAGQGVYGYTF | TRBD1 | TRBV29-1 | 14 | - | TRBJ1-2
TGTGCCAGCAGCTTATTACAGGGGAAAAACCGCTACGAGCAGTACTTC | CASSLLQGKNRYEQYF | TRBD1 | TRBV7-9 | 16 | few | TRBJ2-7
TGCGCCAGCAGCCAACCAGGGGGGATGAACACTGAAGCTTTCTTT | CASSQPGGMNTEAFF | TRBD1 | TRBV4-1 | 15 | few | TRBJ1-1
TGTGCCAGCAGTCGAGACATGAACACTGAAGCTTTCTTT | CASSRDMNTEAFF | - | TRBV2 | 13 | - | TRBJ1-1
TGTGCCAGTTACCCTAACACAGGGGCGGCCACTGAAGCTTTCTTT | CASYPNTGAATEAFF | TRBD1 | TRBV19 | 15 | - | TRBJ1-1
TGTGCCAGCAGCCCCCTCGGGCCAAGCGGGAGTACCTACGAGCAGTACTTC | CASSPLGPSGSTYEQYF | TRBD2 | TRBV5-6 | 17 | few | TRBJ2-7
TGCGCCAGCAGCCAATCCCCGGGACAGGGGGGCAATGAGCAGTTCTTC | CASSQSPGQGGNEQFF | TRBD1 | TRBV4-3 | 16 | - | TRBJ2-1
TGCGCCAGCAGCTTGGTGGAGGGTCTGGATGGCTACACCTTC | CASSLVEGLDGYTF | - | TRBV5-1 | 14 | few | TRBJ1-2